This TCR beta chain was sequenced for a study of control samples from healthy donors and cancer patients. Germline V gene sequence: CDR1 SGHDT, CDR2 YYEEEE. The ends were cut back, 4 bases at V and 2 bases at J, with 13 bases in the middle. The CDR3 has 15 residues. TCRdb keeps only in-frame clones here, not all; method: immunoSEQ multiplex PCR. The data show tens of thousands of clones, with approximately 93% seen just once and around 1.3% held by the top ten. This receptor was identified in a woman aged 40 to 50 with lung cancer. Sequencing input: PBMCs. The chain combines TRBV5-6 with TRBJ2-1, with D perhaps being TRBD1 or TRBD2 (6 bases each). CDR3 residues: CASSPRGGTYNEQFF. CDR3 DNA: TGTGCCAGCAGCCCCAGGGGAGGCACCTACAATGAGCAGTTCTTC.